This T cell receptor beta chain was obtained from a study of blood T cells in healthy people across ages. Ranging in age from about 6 to 90, the donors were healthy Caucasian individuals from Russia. With a J-beta primer mix and a sample-barcoded 5' primer, a second PCR ran roughly 7 to 11 cycles. TCRdb reanalysed the 5' RACE reads using MiXCR and keeps one entry per CDR3 protein. The table includes roughly 1.4 million distinct CDR3 sequences, 59% detected once. This clonotype was detected a few times. The TCR originated in a man aged 18 to 29 in good health. The sequenced sample was blood.

CDR3 in amino acids: CSVDHSEGADYGYTF. CDR3 in DNA: TGCAGCGTTGACCATTCGGAGGGGGCTGACTATGGCTACACCTTC. V usage is TRBV29-1 and J usage is TRBJ1-2; 7 bases align to TRBD1. The length of the CDR3 is 15 residues. Germline CDR1 and CDR2: SQVTM and ANQGSEA. V shed 3 bases and J 3 bases; nucleotides not matched to a gene: 10. Full variable domain (rest looked up from reference TRBV29-1 and TRBJ1-2): SAVISQKPSRDICQRGTSLTIQCQVDSQVTMMFWYRQQPGQSLTLIATANQGSEATYESGFVIDKFPISRPNLTFSTLTVSNMSPEDSSIYLCSVDHSEGADYGYTFGSGTRLTVV.